One sample yielded the 17 T cell receptor beta chains listed below, sequenced in a study of CD8+CD57+ T cells in acquired aplastic anemia. CD8+CD57+ cell expansion, shown by flow cytometry, had occurred in the patients selected for sequencing. Genomic DNA provided the template from which TCR beta VDJ and CDR3 profiles were obtained. TCRdb called the reads again in MiXCR, with one record for every CDR3 protein. The sample has about 200,000 distinct CDR3 sequences, approximately 51% seen once; the top ten hold 15% to 20%. Sequencing was carried out using sorted CD4+, CD8+, or CD8+CD57+ T cells (not recorded which) from PBMCs. Receptors were obtained from a human donor with aplastic anemia.

This chain uses TRBV5-5 with TRBJ1-5; 7 bases match TRBD1. The germline V gene has CDR1 SGHKS and CDR2 YYEKEE (reference sequence). The CDR3 covers 13 residues. V was pared by 4 bases and J by 7 bases, with 5 bases of the junction left unmatched. The CDR3 DNA reads TGTGCCAGCAGCGATGAGACAGGGCAGCCCCAGCATTTT. This translates into CASSDETGQPQHF.

This clonotype was found a few times. The V and J genes are TRBV28 and TRBJ1-4; D may be TRBD1 (6 bases). V was cut by 6 bases and J by 5 bases, with 16 bases left in between. Germline V gives CDR1 MDHEN, CDR2 SYDVKM. The CDR3 length is 15 residues. The CDR3 sequence: CASSSPWGQNEKLFF. CDR3 coding DNA: TGTGCCAGCAGCTCACCCTGGGGGCAAAATGAAAAACTGTTTTTT.

This clonotype was counted many times. The chain carries TRBV7-8 and TRBJ1-6, with 8 bases matching TRBD1. In germline, CDR1 is SGHVS, CDR2 FQNEAQ. This CDR3 contains 16 residues. Unmatched junction bases numbered 9, after V lost 1 base and J lost 10 bases. CDR3: CASSLGTGTNLSPLHF. The CDR3 nucleotides read TGTGCCAGCAGCTTAGGGACAGGGACCAACCTATCACCCCTCCACTTT.

This clonotype was counted ten times or more. The gene calls are TRBV7-6 and TRBJ1-4; possible D gene TRBD1, 5 bases. The CDR3 length is 12 residues. Per germline, CDR1 SGHVS and CDR2 FNYEAQ. Trimming shortened V by 5 bases and J by 11 bases, and 12 bases separated the two germline ends. In DNA, the CDR3 is TGTGCCAGCAGCCTCCAGGGAGAGAAACTGTTTTTT. Translated: CASSLQGEKLFF.

In this sample, this clonotype turned up many times. This rearrangement joins TRBV7-2 to TRBJ2-5, with 8 bases aligning to TRBD2. The V segment lost 5 bases and the J segment 5 bases; nucleotides outside the gene matches: 7. The CDR3 covers 14 residues. CDR1 and CDR2 from the germline V gene are SGHTA and FQGNSA. This CDR3 reads CASSPRGGGETQYF. DNA for the CDR3: TGTGCCAGCAGCCCCCGGGGGGGCGGGGAGACCCAGTACTTC.

This clonotype was seen more than once but under ten times. This chain uses TRBV27 with TRBJ2-2, with TRBD2 as a possible D gene (6 bases). The CDR3 runs 15 residues. Germline lookup yields CDR1 MNHEY and CDR2 SMNVEV (reference sequence). V lost 4 bases and J lost 0, with 9 bases in between. As DNA, the CDR3 is TGTGCCAGCAGTTGGGGGGAGGCGAACACCGGGGAGCTGTTTTTT. Its protein product is CASSWGEANTGELFF.

In its sample, this clonotype was seen once. The V gene is TRBV25-1, the J gene TRBJ2-3, with TRBD2 as a possible D gene (6 bases). The CDR3 loop spans 16 amino acids. Trimming shortened V by 5 bases and J by 3 bases, and 18 bases separated the two germline ends. CDR1 and CDR2 (germline): MGHDK, SYGVNS. The chain's CDR3 is CASSTSEGLGTDTQYF. The DNA of the CDR3 is TGTGCCAGCAGTACAAGCGAGGGACTCGGAACAGATACGCAGTATTTT.

This clonotype was seen repeatedly, ten times or more. The chain recombines TRBV19 with TRBJ2-2; D possibly corresponds to TRBD2 (6 bases). The V end was cut by 0 bases, the J end by 4 bases, with 6 bases between. From germline, CDR1 is LNHDA and CDR2 SQIVND (reference sequence). There are 14 residues in the CDR3. The CDR3 region is CASSIERGTGELFF. The CDR3 DNA sequence: TGTGCCAGTAGTATAGAGCGGGGCACCGGGGAGCTGTTTTTT.

To note about this clonotype: The germline gene is not matched at one end of the junction; a read error may be the cause. This sequence joins TRBV20-1 and TRBJ2-2; 7 bases align to TRBD2. The germline CDR1 and CDR2 sequences are DFQATT and SNEGSKA (reference sequence). The CDR3 runs to 16 residues. CDR3 region: CSARSGGGGSTGKLFF. CDR3 coding DNA: TGCAGTGCTAGGTCCGGTGGGGGGGGGTCTACCGGGAAGCTGTTTTTT.

This chain uses TRBV20-1 with TRBJ2-7; tentatively, D is TRBD2 (7 bases). Between the trimmed V and J ends, which lost 4 bases and 5 bases, there was a span of 15 bases. Per the germline V gene, CDR1 is DFQATT and CDR2 is SNEGSKA (reference sequence). This CDR3 is built from 13 residues. The CDR3 sequence is CSAIRRGAHEQYF. In nucleotides, the CDR3 is TGCAGTGCTATTAGACGGGGGGCTCACGAGCAGTACTTC.

Here the CDR3 reads CASPTAGFNTEAFF. The CDR3 coding sequence is TGTGCCAGCCCCACGGCAGGGTTTAACACTGAAGCTTTCTTT. V and J are TRBV12-3 or TRBV12-4 and TRBJ1-1; D is perhaps TRBD1 (5 bases). The CDR3 loop spans 14 amino acids. V was trimmed by 8 bases and J by 2 bases, leaving 15 bases between them.

Ten or more counts support this clonotype. This chain uses TRBV19 with TRBJ1-1, with 10 bases matching TRBD1. CDR3 length equals 16 residues. Germline V CDR1 and CDR2: LNHDA, SQIVND (reference sequence). V was clipped by 3 bases and J by 5 bases; unmatched bases: 9. In DNA, the CDR3 is TGTGCCAGTAGTATGCTCGGGACAGGGGTTGGGACTGAAGCTTTCTTT. Protein sequence: CASSMLGTGVGTEAFF.

The rearrangement joins TRBV19 to TRBJ1-2; a weak D match, TRBD1 (6 bases). V was clipped by 8 bases and J by 0 bases, with 16 bases between them. CDR1 LNHDA and CDR2 SQIVND come from the germline V gene (reference sequence). This CDR3 is 15 amino acids long. CDR3 amino acids: CASWDTQHANYGYTF. As DNA, the CDR3 is TGTGCCAGTTGGGACACCCAGCATGCTAACTATGGCTACACCTTC.

The rearrangement links TRBV6-1 to TRBJ1-5; possible D gene TRBD1, 6 bases. The V end was cut by 3 bases, the J end by 6 bases, with 15 bases between. Germline loops: CDR1 MNHNS, CDR2 SASEGT. CDR3 length equals 15 residues. The CDR3 reads CASSEGGGLGQPQHF. As DNA, the CDR3 is TGTGCCAGCAGTGAGGGGGGGGGGCTCGGTCAGCCCCAGCATTTT.

This clonotype was picked up a small number of times. The rearrangement joins TRBV6-5 to TRBJ1-6; 7 nucleotides match TRBD1. Germline trimming cut 8 bases from V and 7 bases from J; bases unmatched to any gene: 17. The CDR3 spans 17 residues. The germline V gene encodes CDR1 MNHEY and CDR2 SVGAGI. The CDR3 protein is CASQGGEETLTNSPLHF. DNA for the CDR3: TGTGCCAGCCAGGGGGGCGAGGAAACTTTAACAAATTCACCCCTCCACTTT.

The chain uses TRBV7-9 and TRBJ2-5, with 7 bases identical to TRBD1. The J segment lost 1 base and the V segment lost 5 bases, leaving 10 bases of the junction unmatched. CDR3 length: 16 amino acids. Germline-derived CDR1 and CDR2 are SEHNR and FQNEAQ (reference sequence). CDR3 nucleotide sequence: TGTGCCAGCAGCGCTGCCCGGACAGGCTTCCAAGAGACCCAGTACTTC. The encoded protein is CASSAARTGFQETQYF.

The V and J genes are TRBV6-6 and TRBJ1-6; D uncertain. Germline V gene data show CDR1 as MNHNY and CDR2 as SVGAGI (reference sequence). Trimming removed 7 bases at V and 7 bases at J, with 8 bases between. This CDR3 is built from 12 residues. The CDR3 DNA follows: TGTGCCAGCACTCCAAGAAATTCACCCCTCCACTTT. This gives the protein CASTPRNSPLHF.